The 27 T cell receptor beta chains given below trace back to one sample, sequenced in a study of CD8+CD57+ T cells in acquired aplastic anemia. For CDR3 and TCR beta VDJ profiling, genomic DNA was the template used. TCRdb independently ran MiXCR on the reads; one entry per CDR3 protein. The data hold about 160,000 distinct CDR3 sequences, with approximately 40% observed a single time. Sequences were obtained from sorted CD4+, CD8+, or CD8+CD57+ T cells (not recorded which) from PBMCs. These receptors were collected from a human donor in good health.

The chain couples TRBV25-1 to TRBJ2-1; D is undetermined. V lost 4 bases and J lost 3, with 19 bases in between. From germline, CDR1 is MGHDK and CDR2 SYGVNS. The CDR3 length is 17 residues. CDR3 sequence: CASSALWWQRIYNEQFF. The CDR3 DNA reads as TGTGCCAGCAGTGCGTTATGGTGGCAGCGCATCTACAATGAGCAGTTCTTC.

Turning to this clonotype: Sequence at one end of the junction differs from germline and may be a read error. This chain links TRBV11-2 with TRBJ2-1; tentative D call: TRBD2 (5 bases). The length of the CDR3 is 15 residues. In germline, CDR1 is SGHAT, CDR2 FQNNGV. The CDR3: CASSLESGFGDEQLF. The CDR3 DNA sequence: TGTGCCAGCAGCTTAGAAAGCGGTTTCGGGGATGAGCAGCTCTTC.

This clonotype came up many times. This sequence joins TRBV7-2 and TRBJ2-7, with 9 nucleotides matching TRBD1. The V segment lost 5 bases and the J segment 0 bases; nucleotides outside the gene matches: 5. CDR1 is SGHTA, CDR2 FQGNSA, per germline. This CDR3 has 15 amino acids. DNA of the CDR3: TGTGCCAGCAGCACAGGGGGCTTTAGCTCCTACGAGCAGTACTTC. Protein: CASSTGGFSSYEQYF.

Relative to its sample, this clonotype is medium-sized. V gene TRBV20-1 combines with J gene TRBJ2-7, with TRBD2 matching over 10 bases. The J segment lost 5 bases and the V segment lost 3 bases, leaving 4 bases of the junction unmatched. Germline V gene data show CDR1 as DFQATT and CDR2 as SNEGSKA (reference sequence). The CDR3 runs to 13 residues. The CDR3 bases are TGCAGTGCTAGTAGCGGGAGGTTCGACGAGCAGTACTTC. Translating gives CSASSGRFDEQYF.

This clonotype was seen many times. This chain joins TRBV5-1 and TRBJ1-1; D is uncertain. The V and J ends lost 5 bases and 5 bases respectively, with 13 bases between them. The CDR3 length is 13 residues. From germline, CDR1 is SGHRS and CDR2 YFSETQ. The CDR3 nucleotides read TGCGCCAGCAGTCAGACGGGGAGGACTGAAGCTTTCTTT. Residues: CASSQTGRTEAFF.

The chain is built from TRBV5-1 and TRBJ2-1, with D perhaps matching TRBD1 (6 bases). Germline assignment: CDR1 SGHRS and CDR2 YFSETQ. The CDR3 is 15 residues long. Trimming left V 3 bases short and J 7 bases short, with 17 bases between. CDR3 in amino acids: CASSSGHPEENEQFF. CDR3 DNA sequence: TGCGCCAGCAGCTCGGGACACCCGGAGGAGAATGAGCAGTTCTTC.

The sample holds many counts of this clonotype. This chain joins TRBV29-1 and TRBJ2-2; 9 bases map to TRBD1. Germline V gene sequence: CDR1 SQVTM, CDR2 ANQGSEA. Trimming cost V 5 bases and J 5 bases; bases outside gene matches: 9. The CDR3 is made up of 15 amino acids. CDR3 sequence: CSVSPGTGRTGELFF. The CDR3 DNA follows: TGCAGCGTTTCCCCCGGGACAGGGAGGACCGGGGAGCTGTTTTTT.

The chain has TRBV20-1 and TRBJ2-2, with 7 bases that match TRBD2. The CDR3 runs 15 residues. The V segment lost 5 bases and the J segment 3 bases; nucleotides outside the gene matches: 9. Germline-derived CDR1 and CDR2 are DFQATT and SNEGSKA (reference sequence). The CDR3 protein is CSALRRSGHTGELFF. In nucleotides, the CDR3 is TGCAGTGCTCTACGACGTAGCGGGCACACCGGGGAGCTGTTTTTT.

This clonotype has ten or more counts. The CDR3 region has the DNA TGTGCCAGCAGCTTAAGTGCCCAGCAGTCAAGCTACACCTTC. Its protein product is CASSLSAQQSSYTF. The chain uses TRBV7-3 and TRBJ1-2; D gene unclear. V lost 1 base and J lost 9, with 15 bases in between. CDR1 and CDR2 (germline): SGHTA, FQGTGA. This CDR3 has 14 residues.

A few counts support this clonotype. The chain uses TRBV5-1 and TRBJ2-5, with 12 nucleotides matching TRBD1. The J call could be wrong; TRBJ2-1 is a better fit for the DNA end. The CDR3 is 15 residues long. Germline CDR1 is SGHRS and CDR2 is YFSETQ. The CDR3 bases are TGCGCCAGCAGCTCCTCGGGACAGGGGGCGAGTGGGCAGTTCTTC. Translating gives CASSSSGQGASGQFF.

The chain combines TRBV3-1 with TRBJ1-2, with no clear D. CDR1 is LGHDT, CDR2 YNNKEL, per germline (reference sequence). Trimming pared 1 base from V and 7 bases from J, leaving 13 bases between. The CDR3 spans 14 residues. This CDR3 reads CASSQGRTASGYTF. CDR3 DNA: TGTGCCAGCAGCCAAGGACGTACGGCAAGTGGCTACACCTTC.

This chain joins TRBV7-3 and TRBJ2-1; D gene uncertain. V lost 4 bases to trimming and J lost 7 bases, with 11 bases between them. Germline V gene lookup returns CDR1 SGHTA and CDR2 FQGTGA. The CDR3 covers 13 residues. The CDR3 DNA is TGTGCCAGCAGCTCAACGACAAAAAATGAGCAGTTCTTC. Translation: CASSSTTKNEQFF.

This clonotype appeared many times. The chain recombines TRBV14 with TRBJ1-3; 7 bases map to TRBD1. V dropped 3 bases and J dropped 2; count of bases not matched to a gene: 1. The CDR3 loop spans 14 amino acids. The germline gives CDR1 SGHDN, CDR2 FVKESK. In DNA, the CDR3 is TGTGCCAGCAGCCAGGGGACAGCTGGAAACACCATATATTTT. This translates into CASSQGTAGNTIYF.

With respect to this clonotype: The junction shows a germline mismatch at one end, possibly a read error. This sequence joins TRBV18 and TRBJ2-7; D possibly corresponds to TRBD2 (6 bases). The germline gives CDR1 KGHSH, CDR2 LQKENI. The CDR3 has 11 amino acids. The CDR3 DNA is TGTGCCAGCTCAACACCGGGACTTGGGTACTTC. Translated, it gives CASSTPGLGYF. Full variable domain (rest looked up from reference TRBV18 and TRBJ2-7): NAGVMQNPRHLVRRRGQEARLRCSPMKGHSHVYWYRQLPEEGLKFMVYLQKENIIDESGMPKERFSAEFPKEGPSILRIQQVVRGDSAAYFCASSTPGLGYFGPGTRLTVT.

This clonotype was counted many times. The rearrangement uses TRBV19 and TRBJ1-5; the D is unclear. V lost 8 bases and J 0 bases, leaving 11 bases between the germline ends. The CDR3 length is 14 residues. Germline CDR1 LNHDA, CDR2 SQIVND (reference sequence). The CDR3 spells CASHRPYSNQPQHF. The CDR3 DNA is TGTGCCAGTCACAGACCCTATAGCAATCAGCCCCAGCATTTT.

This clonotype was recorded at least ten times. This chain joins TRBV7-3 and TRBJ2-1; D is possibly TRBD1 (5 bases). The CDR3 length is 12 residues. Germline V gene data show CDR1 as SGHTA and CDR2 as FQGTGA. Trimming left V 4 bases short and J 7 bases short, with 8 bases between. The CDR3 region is CASSSNRNEQFF. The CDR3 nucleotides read TGTGCCAGCAGCTCCAACAGGAATGAGCAGTTCTTC.

The CDR3 sequence: CASSPKADYSYEQYF. CDR3 nucleotide sequence: TGTGCCAGCAGCCCAAAGGCAGACTACTCCTACGAGCAGTACTTC. The V call is TRBV9, the J call TRBJ2-7; D is possibly TRBD2 (5 bases). The V gene lost 4 bases and the J gene lost 0 bases, with 14 bases spanning the gap. The CDR3 is 15 residues long. The germline gives CDR1 SGDLS, CDR2 YYNGEE. Looking up the rest from reference TRBV9 and TRBJ2-7 gives the full variable domain: DSGVTQTPKHLITATGQRVTLRCSPRSGDLSVYWYQQSLDQGLQFLIQYYNGEERAKGNILERFSAQQFPDLHSELNLSSLELGDSALYFCASSPKADYSYEQYFGPGTRLTVT.

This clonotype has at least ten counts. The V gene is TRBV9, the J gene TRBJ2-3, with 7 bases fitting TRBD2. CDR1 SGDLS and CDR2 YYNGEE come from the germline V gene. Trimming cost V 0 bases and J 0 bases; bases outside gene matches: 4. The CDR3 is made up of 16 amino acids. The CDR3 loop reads CASSVVYGGSTDTQYF. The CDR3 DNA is TGTGCCAGCAGCGTAGTTTACGGGGGGAGCACAGATACGCAGTATTTT.

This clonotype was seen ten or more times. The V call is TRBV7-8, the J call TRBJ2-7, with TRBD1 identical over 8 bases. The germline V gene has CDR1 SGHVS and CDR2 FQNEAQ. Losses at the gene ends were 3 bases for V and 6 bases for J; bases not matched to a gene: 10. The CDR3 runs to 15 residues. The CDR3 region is CASSFGQGGLGEQYF. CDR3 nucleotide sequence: TGTGCCAGCAGCTTTGGACAGGGAGGATTGGGCGAGCAGTACTTC.

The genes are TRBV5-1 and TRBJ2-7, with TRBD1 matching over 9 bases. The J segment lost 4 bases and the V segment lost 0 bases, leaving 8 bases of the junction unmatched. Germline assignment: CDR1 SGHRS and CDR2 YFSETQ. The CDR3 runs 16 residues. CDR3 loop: CASSLGPQGAKYEQYF. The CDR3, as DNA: TGCGCCAGCAGCTTGGGGCCACAGGGGGCGAAGTACGAGCAGTACTTC.

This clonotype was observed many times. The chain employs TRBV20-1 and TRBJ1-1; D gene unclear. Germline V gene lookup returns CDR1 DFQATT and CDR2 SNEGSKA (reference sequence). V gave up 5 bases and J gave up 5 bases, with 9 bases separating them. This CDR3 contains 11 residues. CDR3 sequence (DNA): TGCAGTGCTGGCGGGGAAACTGAAGCTTTCTTT. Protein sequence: CSAGGETEAFF.

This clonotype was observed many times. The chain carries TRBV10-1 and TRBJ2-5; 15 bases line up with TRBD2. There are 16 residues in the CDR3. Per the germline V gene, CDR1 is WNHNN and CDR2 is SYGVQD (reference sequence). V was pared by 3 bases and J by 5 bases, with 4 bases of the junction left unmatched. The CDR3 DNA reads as TGCGCCAGCAGTGATGGACTAGCGGGAGGGCCGGAGACCCAGTACTTC. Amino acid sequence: CASSDGLAGGPETQYF.

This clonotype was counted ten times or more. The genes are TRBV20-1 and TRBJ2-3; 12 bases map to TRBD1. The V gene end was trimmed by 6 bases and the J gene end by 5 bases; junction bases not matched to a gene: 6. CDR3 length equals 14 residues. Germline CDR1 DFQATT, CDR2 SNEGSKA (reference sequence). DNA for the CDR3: TGCAGTGCCTCAAGGGACAGGGGGCAAGATACGCAGTATTTT. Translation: CSASRDRGQDTQYF.

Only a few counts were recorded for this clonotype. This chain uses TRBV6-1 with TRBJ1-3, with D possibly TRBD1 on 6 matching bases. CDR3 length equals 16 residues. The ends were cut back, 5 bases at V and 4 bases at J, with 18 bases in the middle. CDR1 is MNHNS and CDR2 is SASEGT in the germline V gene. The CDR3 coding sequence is TGTGCCAGCAGTCCCCACGGGGGCGCGGAGGGAAACACCATATATTTT. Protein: CASSPHGGAEGNTIYF.

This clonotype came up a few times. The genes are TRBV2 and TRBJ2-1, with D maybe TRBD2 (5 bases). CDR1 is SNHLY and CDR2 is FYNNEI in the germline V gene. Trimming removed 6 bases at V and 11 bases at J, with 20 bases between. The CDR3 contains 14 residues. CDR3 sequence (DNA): TGTGCCAGCAGAGGCGGGCTGACTGGGTTGAAGCAGTTCTTC. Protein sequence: CASRGGLTGLKQFF.

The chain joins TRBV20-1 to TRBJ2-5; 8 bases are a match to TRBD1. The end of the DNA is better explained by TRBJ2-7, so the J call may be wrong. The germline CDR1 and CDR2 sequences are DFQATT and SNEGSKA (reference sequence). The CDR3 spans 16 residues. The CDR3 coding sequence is TGCAGTGCTAGAGACCGGCACAGGGGGAGCTCCTACGAGCAGTACTTC. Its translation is CSARDRHRGSSYEQYF.

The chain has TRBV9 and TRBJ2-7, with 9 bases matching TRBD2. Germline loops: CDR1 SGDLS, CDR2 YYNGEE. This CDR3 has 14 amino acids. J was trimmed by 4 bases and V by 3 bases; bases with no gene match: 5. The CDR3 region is CASSALAGAYEQYF. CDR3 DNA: TGTGCCAGCAGCGCATTAGCGGGGGCTTACGAGCAGTACTTC. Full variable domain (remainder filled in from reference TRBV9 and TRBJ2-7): DSGVTQTPKHLITATGQRVTLRCSPRSGDLSVYWYQQSLDQGLQFLIQYYNGEERAKGNILERFSAQQFPDLHSELNLSSLELGDSALYFCASSALAGAYEQYFGPGTRLTVT.